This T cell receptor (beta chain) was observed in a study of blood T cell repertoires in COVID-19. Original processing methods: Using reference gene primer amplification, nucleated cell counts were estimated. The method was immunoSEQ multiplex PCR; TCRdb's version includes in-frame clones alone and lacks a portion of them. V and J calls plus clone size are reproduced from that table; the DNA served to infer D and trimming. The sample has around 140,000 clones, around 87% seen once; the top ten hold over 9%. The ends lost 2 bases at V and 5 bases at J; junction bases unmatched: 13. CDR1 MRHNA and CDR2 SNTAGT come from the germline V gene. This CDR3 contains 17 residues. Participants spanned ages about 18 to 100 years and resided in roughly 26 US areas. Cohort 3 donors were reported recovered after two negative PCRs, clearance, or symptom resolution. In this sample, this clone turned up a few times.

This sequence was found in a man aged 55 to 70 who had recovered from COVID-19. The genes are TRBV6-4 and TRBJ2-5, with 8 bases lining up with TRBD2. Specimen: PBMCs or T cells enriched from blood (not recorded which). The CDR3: CASSDEHFGLAEETQYF. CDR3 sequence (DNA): TGTGCCAGCAGTGACGAACATTTCGGACTAGCAGAGGAGACCCAGTACTTC.